The present entry profiles one TCR beta chain with its context. The data are from a study of shared clonotypes between healthy human individuals. On the study more broadly: The cohort had two women and a few men, ages 18 to 49.

Several immunoSEQ plates held equal portions of the genomic DNA taken from each subset. Using immunoSEQ multiplex PCR, the repertoire was profiled, and TCRdb retains in-frame clones only, with some absent. The sample records about 2 million clones, about 95% being singletons. Naive CD8 populations comprised CD45RO-negative cells positively selected for CCR7, excluding terminally differentiated effector memory CD45RA+ cells. There are 14 residues in the CDR3. The V gene lost 1 base and the J gene lost 5 bases, with 12 bases spanning the gap. Germline V gene sequence: CDR1 MNHNS, CDR2 SASEGT. The chain joins TRBV6-1 to TRBJ2-7, with D maybe TRBD1 (5 bases). Material: naive CD8+ T cells sorted from blood. The clonotype originates from a man younger than 35 in good health. The CDR3 nucleotides read TGTGCCAGCAGTGAAGGGGGCGCGGTAGACGAGCAGTACTTC. Translated: CASSEGGAVDEQYF.